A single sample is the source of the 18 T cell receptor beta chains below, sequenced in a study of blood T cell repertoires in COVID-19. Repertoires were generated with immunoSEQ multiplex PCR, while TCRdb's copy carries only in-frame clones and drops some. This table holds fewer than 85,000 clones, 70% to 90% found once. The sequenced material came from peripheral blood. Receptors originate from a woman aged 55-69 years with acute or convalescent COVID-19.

The CDR3 spells CASSVLAGANTGELFF. In DNA, the CDR3 is TGTGCCAGCAGCGTATTAGCGGGGGCGAACACCGGGGAGCTGTTTTTT. J is TRBJ2-2 and V is TRBV9; 9 nucleotides line up with TRBD2. CDR3 length: 16 amino acids. Germline values: CDR1 SGDLS, CDR2 YYNGEE. J lost 0 bases, V lost 1 base, and 1 base had no gene match.

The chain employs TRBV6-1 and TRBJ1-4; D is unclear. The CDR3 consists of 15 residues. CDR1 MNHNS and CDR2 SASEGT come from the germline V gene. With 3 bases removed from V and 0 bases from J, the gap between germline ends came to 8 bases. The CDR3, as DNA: TGTGCCAGCAGTGACAGGCCCGCAACTAATGAAAAACTGTTTTTT. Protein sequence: CASSDRPATNEKLFF.

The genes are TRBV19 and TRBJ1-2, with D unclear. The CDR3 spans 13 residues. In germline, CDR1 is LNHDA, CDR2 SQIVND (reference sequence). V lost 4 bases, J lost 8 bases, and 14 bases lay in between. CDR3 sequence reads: CASSTGFLGGYTF. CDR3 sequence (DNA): TGTGCCAGTAGTACCGGGTTCTTAGGAGGCTACACCTTC.

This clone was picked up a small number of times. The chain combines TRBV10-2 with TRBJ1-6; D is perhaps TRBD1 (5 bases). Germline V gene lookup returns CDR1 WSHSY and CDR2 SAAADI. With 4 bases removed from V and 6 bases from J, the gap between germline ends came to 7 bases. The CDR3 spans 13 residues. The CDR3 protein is CASSAGPNSPLHF. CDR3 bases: TGCGCCAGCAGTGCAGGGCCTAATTCACCCCTCCACTTT.

In DNA form, the CDR3 reads TGTGCCAGCAGTGAAGCGTCATGGTCGGGGACTGAAGCTTTCTTT. This encodes CASSEASWSGTEAFF. The rearrangement links TRBV2 to TRBJ1-1; D not resolved. Looked up from germline, CDR1 is SNHLY and CDR2 is FYNNEI. Trimming stripped 0 bases from V and 5 bases from J, with 13 bases between. The CDR3 is 15 residues long.

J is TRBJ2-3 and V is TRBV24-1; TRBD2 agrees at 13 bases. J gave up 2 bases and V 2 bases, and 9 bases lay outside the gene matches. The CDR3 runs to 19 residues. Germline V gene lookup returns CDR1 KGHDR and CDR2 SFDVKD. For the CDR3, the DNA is TGTGCCACCAGTGATTCTCTAGGACTAGCGGGGGCCATCACAGATACGCAGTATTTT. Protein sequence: CATSDSLGLAGAITDTQYF.

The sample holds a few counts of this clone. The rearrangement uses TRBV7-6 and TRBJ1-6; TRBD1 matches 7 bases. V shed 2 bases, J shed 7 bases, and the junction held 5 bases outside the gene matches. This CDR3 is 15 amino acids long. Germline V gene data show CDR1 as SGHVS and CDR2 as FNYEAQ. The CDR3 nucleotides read TGTGCCAGCAGCTTAACGGGACAGCAAAATTCACCCCTCCACTTT. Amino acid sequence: CASSLTGQQNSPLHF.

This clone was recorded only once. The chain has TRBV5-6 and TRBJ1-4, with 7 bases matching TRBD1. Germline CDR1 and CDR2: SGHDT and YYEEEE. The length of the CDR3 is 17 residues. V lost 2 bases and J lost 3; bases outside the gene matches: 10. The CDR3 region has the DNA TGTGCCAGCAGCTTACAGGGTGAAGGGGGCTCTAATGAAAAACTGTTTTTT. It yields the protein CASSLQGEGGSNEKLFF.

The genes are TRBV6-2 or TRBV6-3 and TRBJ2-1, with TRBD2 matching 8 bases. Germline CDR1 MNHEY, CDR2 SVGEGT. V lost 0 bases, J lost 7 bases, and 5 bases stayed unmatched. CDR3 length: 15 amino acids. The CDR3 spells CASSYSGGGPNEQFF. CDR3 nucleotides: TGTGCCAGCAGTTACTCAGGCGGGGGGCCGAATGAGCAGTTCTTC.

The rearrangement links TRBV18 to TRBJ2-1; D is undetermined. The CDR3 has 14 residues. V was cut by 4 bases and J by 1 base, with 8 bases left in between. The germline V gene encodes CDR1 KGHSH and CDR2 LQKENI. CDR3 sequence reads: CASSRQVSYNEQFF. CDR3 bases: TGTGCCAGCTCACGACAAGTATCCTACAATGAGCAGTTCTTC.

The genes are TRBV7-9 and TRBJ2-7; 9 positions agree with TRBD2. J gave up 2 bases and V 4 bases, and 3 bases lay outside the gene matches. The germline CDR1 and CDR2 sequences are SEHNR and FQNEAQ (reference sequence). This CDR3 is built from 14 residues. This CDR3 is CASSSPSGAYEQYF. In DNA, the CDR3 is TGTGCCAGCAGCTCGCCTAGCGGGGCCTACGAGCAGTACTTC.

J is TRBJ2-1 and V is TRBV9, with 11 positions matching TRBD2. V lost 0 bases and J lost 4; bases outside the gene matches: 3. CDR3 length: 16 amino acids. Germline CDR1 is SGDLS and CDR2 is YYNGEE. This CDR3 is CASSVAVAGGYNEQFF. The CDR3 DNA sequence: TGTGCCAGCAGCGTAGCGGTAGCGGGGGGGTACAATGAGCAGTTCTTC.

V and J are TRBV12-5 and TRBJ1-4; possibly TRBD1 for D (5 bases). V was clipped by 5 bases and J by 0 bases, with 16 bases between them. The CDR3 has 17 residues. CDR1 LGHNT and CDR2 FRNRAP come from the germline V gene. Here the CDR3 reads CASGPGHSRPTNEKLFF. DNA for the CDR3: TGTGCTAGTGGTCCTGGACATTCCCGTCCAACTAATGAAAAACTGTTTTTT.

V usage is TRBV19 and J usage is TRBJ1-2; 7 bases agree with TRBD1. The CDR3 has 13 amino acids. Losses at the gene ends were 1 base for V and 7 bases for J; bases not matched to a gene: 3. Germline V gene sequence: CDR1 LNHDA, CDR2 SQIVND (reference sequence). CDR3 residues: CASSIGGGGGYTF. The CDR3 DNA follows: TGTGCCAGTAGTATAGGAGGGGGCGGTGGCTACACCTTC.

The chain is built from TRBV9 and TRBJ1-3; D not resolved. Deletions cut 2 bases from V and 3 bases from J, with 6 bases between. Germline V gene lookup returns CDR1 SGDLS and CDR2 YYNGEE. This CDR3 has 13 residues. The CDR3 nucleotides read TGTGCCAGCAGCGTGAGTTATGGAAACACCATATATTTT. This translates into CASSVSYGNTIYF.

The CDR3 DNA reads TGTGCCACCAGTGGGGCGAACCAAGAGACCCAGTACTTC. Translation gives CATSGANQETQYF. The gene calls are TRBV24-1 and TRBJ2-5; D call uncertain. V lost 5 bases to trimming and J lost 0 bases, with 6 bases between them. Germline CDR1 KGHDR, CDR2 SFDVKD. The CDR3 spans 13 residues.

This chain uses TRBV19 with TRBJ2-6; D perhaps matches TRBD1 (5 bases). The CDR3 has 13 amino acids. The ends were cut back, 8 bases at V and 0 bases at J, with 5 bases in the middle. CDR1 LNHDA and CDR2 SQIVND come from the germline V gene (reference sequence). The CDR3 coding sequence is TGTGCCAGTGGGGCCTCTGGGGCCAACGTCCTGACTTTC. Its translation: CASGASGANVLTF.

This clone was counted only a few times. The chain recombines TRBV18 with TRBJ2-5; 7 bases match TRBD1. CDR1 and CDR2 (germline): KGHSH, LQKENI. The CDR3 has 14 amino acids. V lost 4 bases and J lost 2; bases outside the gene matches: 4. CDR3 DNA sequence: TGTGCCAGCTCACGAAACAGGGGACAAGAGACCCAGTACTTC. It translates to CASSRNRGQETQYF. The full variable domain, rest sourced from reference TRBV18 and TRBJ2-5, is NAGVMQNPRHLVRRRGQEARLRCSPMKGHSHVYWYRQLPEEGLKFMVYLQKENIIDESGMPKERFSAEFPKEGPSILRIQQVVRGDSAAYFCASSRNRGQETQYFGPGTRLLVL.